This T cell receptor beta chain stems from a study of blood T cell repertoires in COVID-19. As for the study in general: The United States, Italy and Spain provided the acute and convalescent COVID-19 samples.

Study processing details: Amplification with reference gene primers provided the estimates of nucleated cell counts. Profiled with immunoSEQ multiplex PCR; TCRdb holds only in-frame clones, not every one. From that table come the V and J calls and clone size; the DNA was used to work out D and trimming. The repertoire holds some 86,000 clones, roughly 84% seen once, with roughly 14% in the top ten. V dropped 0 bases and J dropped 4 bases, with 13 bases sitting between them. This CDR3 spans 15 amino acids. The germline gives CDR1 SGHRS, CDR2 YFSETQ. Sequencing used peripheral blood. The TCR originated in an older woman with acute or convalescent COVID-19. This chain links TRBV5-1 with TRBJ1-1; D uncertain. CDR3 in DNA: TGCGCCAGCAGCTTGGATGTTGGAGTCAGCACTGAAGCTTTCTTT. This translates into CASSLDVGVSTEAFF.